The 5 T cell receptor beta chains reported below all come from one sample, sequenced in a study of control samples from healthy donors and cancer patients. Measured with immunoSEQ multiplex PCR; TCRdb has only the in-frame clones, and not every one. This table has about 130,000 clones, about 92% appearing once. Material: PBMCs. These receptors were taken from a man older than 75 with head and neck cancer.

The sample holds a few counts of this clone. Other nucleotide sequences from this sample produce the same CDR3. The chain has TRBV5-1 and TRBJ1-3, with D unresolved. Trimming shortened V by 0 bases and J by 0 bases, and 7 bases separated the two germline ends. The V gene's germline CDR1 is SGHRS and CDR2 YFSETQ. The CDR3 runs to 15 residues. CDR3 loop: CASSLGPSSGNTIYF. The CDR3 bases are TGCGCCAGCAGCTTGGGACCTTCCTCTGGAAACACCATATATTTT.

V is TRBV5-6 and J is TRBJ2-7, with D tentatively TRBD2 (5 bases). The CDR3 has 14 residues. Germline lookup yields CDR1 SGHDT and CDR2 YYEEEE. V lost 4 bases, J lost 0 bases, and 11 bases lay in between. CDR3 loop: CASSPPEGSYEQYF. The CDR3 DNA reads as TGTGCCAGCAGCCCCCCTGAGGGCTCCTACGAGCAGTACTTC.

The rearrangement uses TRBV6-2 or TRBV6-3 and TRBJ2-7; TRBD2 aligns across 10 bases. This CDR3 is 17 amino acids long. V lost 5 bases and J lost 2; bases outside the gene matches: 12. Germline CDR1 is MNHEY and CDR2 is SVGEGT. The CDR3 DNA reads as TGTGCCAGCAGTCCCCTCCCAGCGGGAGGGCCGGCCTACGAGCAGTACTTC. Its protein product is CASSPLPAGGPAYEQYF.

The chain employs TRBV9 and TRBJ2-7; D not resolved. Trimming took 3 bases from V and 5 from J, leaving 21 bases between them. The germline V gene encodes CDR1 SGDLS and CDR2 YYNGEE. The CDR3 has 16 residues. The DNA of the CDR3 is TGTGCCAGCAGCGCCGAAAATTCGGACCTGGGTGACGAGCAGTACTTC. It yields the protein CASSAENSDLGDEQYF.

This sequence joins TRBV5-1 and TRBJ1-1; D remains unclear. Deletions cut 1 base from V and 5 bases from J, with 15 bases between. Germline V lookup: CDR1 SGHRS, CDR2 YFSETQ. CDR3 length equals 15 residues. The CDR3 here is CASSLIPTIGTEAFF. In DNA form, the CDR3 reads TGCGCCAGCAGCTTGATTCCGACTATCGGGACTGAAGCTTTCTTT.